This T cell receptor beta chain comes out of a study of shared clonotypes between healthy human individuals. The DNA input per sorted-subset replicate PCR was about 0.2 ug, corresponding to 32,000 or so T cell genomes. The data were produced by immunoSEQ multiplex PCR, yet TCRdb's version contains in-frame clones alone and is incomplete. The table records approximately 640,000 clones, 60% to 80% of them present only once. Trimming took off 5 bases at V and 2 bases at J, with 11 bases between the two ends. The CDR3 consists of 14 residues. CDR1 is KGHSH and CDR2 is LQKENI in the germline V gene. The chain recombines TRBV18 with TRBJ2-3, with no clear D. The source material was memory CD4+ T cells sorted from blood. Subset: CD45RA-negative fraction. The TCR originated in a woman in her 30s in good health. The CDR3 loop is CASSALPTTDTQYF. The DNA of the CDR3 is TGTGCCAGCTCAGCGCTACCGACCACAGATACGCAGTATTTT.